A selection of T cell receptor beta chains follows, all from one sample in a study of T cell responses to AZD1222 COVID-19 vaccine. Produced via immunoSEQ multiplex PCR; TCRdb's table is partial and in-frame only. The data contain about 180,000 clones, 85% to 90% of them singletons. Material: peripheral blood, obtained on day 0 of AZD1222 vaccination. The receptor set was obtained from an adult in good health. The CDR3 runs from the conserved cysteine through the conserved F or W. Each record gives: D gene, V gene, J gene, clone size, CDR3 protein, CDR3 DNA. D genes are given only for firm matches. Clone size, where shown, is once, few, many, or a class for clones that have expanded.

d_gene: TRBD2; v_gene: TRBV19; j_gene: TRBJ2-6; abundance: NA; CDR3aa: CASSIWGGSSGANVLTF; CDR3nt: TGTGCCAGTAGTATATGGGGCGGGAGCTCTGGGGCCAACGTCCTGACTTTC
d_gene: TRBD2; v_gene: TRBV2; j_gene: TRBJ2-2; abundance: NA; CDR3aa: CASRGGWASGNTGELFF; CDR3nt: TGTGCCAGCAGGGGGGGTTGGGCTAGCGGAAACACCGGGGAGCTGTTTTTT
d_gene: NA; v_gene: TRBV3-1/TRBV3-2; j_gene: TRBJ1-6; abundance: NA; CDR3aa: CASSQRTTKNSPLHF; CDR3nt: TGTGCCAGCAGCCAACGGACAACTAAAAATTCACCCCTCCACTTT
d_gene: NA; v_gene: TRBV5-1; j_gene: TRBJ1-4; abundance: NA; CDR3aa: CASSLDGWQGSTTNEKLFF; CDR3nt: TGCGCCAGCAGCTTGGACGGTTGGCAGGGATCCACAACTAATGAAAAACTGTTTTTT
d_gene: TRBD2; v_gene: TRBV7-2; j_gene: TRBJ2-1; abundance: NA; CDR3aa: CASSLQAGAYNEQFF; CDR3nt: TGTGCCAGCAGCTTACAAGCGGGAGCTTACAATGAGCAGTTCTTC
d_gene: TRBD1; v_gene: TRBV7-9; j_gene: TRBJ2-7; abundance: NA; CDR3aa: CASSLEDGRGHEQYF; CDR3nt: TGTGCCAGCAGCTTAGAGGATGGCAGGGGGCATGAGCAGTACTTC
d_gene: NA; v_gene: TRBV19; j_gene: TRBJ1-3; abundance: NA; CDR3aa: CASSMSGASGNTIYF; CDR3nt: TGTGCCAGTAGTATGTCGGGGGCATCTGGAAACACCATATATTTT
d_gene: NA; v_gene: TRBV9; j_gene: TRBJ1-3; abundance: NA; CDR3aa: CAYPGSARNTIYF; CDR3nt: TGTGCCTATCCGGGCTCCGCAAGGAACACCATATATTTT
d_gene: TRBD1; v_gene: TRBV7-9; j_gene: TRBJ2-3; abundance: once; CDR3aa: CASSSTGADTQYF; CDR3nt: TGTGCCAGCAGCTCAACAGGGGCGGATACGCAGTATTTT
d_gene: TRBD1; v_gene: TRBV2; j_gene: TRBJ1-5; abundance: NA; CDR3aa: CASTGQVSNQPQHF; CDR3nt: TGTGCCAGCACGGGACAGGTTAGCAATCAGCCCCAGCATTTT
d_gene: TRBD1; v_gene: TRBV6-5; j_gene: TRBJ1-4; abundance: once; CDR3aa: CASSYSGTGGEKLFF; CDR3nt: TGTGCCAGCAGTTATTCCGGGACAGGGGGAGAAAAACTGTTTTTT
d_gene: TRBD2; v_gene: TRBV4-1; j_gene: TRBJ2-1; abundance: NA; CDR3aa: CASSQSGLAYNEQFF; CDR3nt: TGCGCCAGCAGCCAATCGGGACTAGCCTACAATGAGCAGTTCTTC
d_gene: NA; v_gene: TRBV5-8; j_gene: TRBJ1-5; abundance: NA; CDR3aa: CASSLLGGIYQPQHF; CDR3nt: TGTGCCAGCAGCTTACTTGGCGGGATCTATCAGCCCCAGCATTTT
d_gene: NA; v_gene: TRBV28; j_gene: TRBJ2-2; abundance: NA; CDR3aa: CASSRGGEAGELFF; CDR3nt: TGTGCCAGCAGTAGAGGGGGGGAAGCCGGGGAGCTGTTTTTT
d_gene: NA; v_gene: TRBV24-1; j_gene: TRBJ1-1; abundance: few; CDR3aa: CATSDSGTRAGRNTEAFF; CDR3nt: TGTGCCACCAGTGACTCTGGGACCCGGGCGGGTCGGAACACTGAAGCTTTCTTT
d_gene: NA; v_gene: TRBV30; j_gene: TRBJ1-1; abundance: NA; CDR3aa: CAWSAVNTEAFF; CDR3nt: TGTGCCTGGAGTGCTGTGAACACTGAAGCTTTCTTT
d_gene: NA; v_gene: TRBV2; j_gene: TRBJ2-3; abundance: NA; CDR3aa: CASLGTVTDTQYF; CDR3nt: TGTGCCAGCTTGGGTACGGTTACAGATACGCAGTATTTT
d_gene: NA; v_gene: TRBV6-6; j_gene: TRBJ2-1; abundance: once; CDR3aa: CASTTFPGNEQFF; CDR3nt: TGTGCCAGCACCACCTTCCCCGGGAATGAGCAGTTCTTC
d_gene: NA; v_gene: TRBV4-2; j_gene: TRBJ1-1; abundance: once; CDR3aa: CASSPSGGTEAFF; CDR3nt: TGTGCCAGCAGCCCCTCGGGTGGCACTGAAGCTTTCTTT
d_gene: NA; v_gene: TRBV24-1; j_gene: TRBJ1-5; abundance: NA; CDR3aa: CATSAGHQPQHF; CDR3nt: TGTGCCACCAGTGCGGGTCATCAGCCCCAGCATTTT
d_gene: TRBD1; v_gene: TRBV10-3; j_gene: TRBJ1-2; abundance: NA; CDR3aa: CAISESKTGGTTNYGYTF; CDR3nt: TGTGCCATCAGTGAGTCGAAGACAGGGGGGACCACTAACTATGGCTACACCTTC
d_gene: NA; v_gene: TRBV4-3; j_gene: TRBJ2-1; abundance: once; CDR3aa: CASSQDGRGGFAEQFF; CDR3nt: TGCGCCAGCAGCCAAGACGGCAGGGGAGGGTTCGCTGAGCAGTTCTTC
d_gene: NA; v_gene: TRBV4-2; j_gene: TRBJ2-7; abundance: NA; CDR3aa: CASSPTGPLNSYEQYF; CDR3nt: TGTGCCAGCAGTCCTACGGGGCCATTAAACTCCTACGAGCAGTACTTC
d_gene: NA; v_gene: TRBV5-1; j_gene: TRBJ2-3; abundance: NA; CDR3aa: CASSLRQSTDTQYF; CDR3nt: TGCGCCAGCAGCTTGCGGCAGTCCACAGATACGCAGTATTTT
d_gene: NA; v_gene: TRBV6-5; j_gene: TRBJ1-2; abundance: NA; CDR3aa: CASTNPGLEGYTF; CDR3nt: TGTGCCAGCACTAACCCGGGACTGGAGGGCTACACCTTC
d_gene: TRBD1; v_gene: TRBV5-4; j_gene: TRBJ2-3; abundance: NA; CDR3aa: CASSPPGQGSTDTQYF; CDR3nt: TGTGCCAGCAGCCCACCGGGACAGGGATCGACAGATACGCAGTATTTT
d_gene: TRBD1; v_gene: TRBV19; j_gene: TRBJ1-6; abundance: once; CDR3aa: CASSAGTGLGSPLHF; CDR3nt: TGTGCCAGTAGTGCGGGGACAGGGTTAGGATCACCCCTCCACTTT
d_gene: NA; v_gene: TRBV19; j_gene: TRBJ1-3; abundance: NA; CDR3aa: CASGASGTFDSGNTIYF; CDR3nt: TGTGCCAGTGGGGCCTCCGGAACCTTTGACTCTGGAAACACCATATATTTT